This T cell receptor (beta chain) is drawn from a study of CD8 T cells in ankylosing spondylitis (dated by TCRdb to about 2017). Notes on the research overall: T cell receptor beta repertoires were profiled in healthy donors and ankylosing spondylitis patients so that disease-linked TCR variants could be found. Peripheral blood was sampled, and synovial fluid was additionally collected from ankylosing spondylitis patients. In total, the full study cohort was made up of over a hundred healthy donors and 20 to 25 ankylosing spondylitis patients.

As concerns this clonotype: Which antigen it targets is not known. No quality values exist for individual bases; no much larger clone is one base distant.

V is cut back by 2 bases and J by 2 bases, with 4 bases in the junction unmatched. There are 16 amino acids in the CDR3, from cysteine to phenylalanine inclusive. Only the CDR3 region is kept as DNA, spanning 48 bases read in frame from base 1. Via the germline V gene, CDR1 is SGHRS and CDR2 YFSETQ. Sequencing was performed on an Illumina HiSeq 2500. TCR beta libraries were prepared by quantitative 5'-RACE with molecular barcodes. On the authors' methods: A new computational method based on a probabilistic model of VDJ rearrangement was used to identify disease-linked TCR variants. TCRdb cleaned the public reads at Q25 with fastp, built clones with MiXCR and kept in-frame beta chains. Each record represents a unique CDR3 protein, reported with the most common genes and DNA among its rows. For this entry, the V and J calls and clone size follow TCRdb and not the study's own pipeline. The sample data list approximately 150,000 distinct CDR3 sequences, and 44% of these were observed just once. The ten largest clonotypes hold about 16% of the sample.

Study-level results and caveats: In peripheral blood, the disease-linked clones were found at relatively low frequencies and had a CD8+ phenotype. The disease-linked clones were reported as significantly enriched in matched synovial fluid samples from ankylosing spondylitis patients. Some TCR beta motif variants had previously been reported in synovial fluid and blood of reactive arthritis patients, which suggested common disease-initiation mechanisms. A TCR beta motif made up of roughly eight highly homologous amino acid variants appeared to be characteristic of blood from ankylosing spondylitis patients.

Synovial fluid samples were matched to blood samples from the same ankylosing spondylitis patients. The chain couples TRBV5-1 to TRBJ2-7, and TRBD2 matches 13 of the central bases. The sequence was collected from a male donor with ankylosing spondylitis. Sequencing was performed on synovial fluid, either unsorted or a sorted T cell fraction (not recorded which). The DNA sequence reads TGCGCCAGCAGCTTACTAGCGGGAGGGCCGCCCTACGAGCAGTACTTC. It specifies CASSLLAGGPPYEQYF.